The 7 T cell receptor beta chains listed next were all sequenced from one sample in a study of T cell clonality in common variable immunodeficiency. Their antigens remain unidentified. TCRdb's copy holds only in-frame clones and misses some; the assay was immunoSEQ multiplex PCR. The sample presents around 32,000 clones, none singletons. Findings and caveats of the study: Reportedly, TCR beta sequences from common variable immunodeficiency showed fewer deletions and N-nucleotide insertions.

The specimen sequenced was peripheral blood mononuclear cells. Receptors were obtained from a human donor with common variable immunodeficiency.

As to this clone: The read gets to within 3 residues of the CDR3 end, and the germline J gene fills in the rest. The chain employs TRBV7-2 and TRBJ1-6, with a possible D match to TRBD1 (6 bases). Germline CDR1 SGHTA, CDR2 FQGNSA. The CDR3 covers 15 residues. The ends were cut back, 2 bases at V and 5 bases at J, with 10 bases in the middle. The CDR3 bases that were read are TGTGCCAGCAGCTTATCCAGGGGAGATAATTCACCC. Residues: CASSLSRGDNSP. From start to end, the CDR3 is CASSLSRGDNSPLHF.

This clone showed up just a few times. The observed sequence ends 3 residues before the CDR3 terminus, with the missing tail filled in from the germline J gene. V gene TRBV7-9 combines with J gene TRBJ1-4; D is ambiguous. V was shortened by 1 base and J by 5 bases, with 11 bases between the two germline ends. Looked up from germline, CDR1 is SEHNR and CDR2 is FQNEAQ (reference sequence). The CDR3 has 15 residues. CDR3 sequence: CASSLVRNLNEKLFF. CDR3 bases read: TGTGCCAGCAGCTTAGTCCGAAATCTAAATGAAAAA.

The table lists this clone with many counts. The read terminates 3 residues ahead of where the CDR3 ends, so the germline J gene completes it. J is TRBJ1-4 and V is TRBV5-4, with D perhaps TRBD1 (5 bases). V dropped 4 bases and J dropped 1 base, with 11 bases sitting between them. The CDR3 consists of 15 residues. Germline V gene lookup returns CDR1 SGHNT and CDR2 YYREEE (reference sequence). The part of the CDR3 DNA that was read is TGTGCCAGCAGCCCCGTCGGGGGAACTAATGAAAAA. This translates into CASSPVGGTNEK. The full-length CDR3 reads as CASSPVGGTNEKLFF. Supplemented by reference TRBV5-4 and TRBJ1-4, the full variable domain reads ETGVTQSPTHLIKTRGQQVTLRCSSQSGHNTVSWYQQALGQGPQFIFQYYREEENGRGNFPPRFSGLQFPNYSSELNVNALELDDSALYLCASSPVGGTNEKLFFGSGTQLSVL.

There are many counts of this clone. Read coverage stops 3 residues before the CDR3 terminus; the germline J gene supplies the remainder. The V gene is TRBV5-6, the J gene TRBJ1-1, with D possibly being TRBD1 (5 bases). The CDR3 has 12 amino acids. The germline CDR1 and CDR2 sequences are SGHDT and YYEEEE. CDR3 DNA (partial): TGTGCCAGCAGCTTGGGGGGCAACGAA. As protein: CASSLGGNE. The whole CDR3 reads CASSLGGNEAFF.

This clone showed up many times. Sequencing ends 3 residues short of the CDR3 end; the germline J gene provides the rest. The rearrangement uses TRBV19 and TRBJ2-4; the D gene is possibly TRBD1 (6 bases). V dropped 8 bases and J dropped 1 base, with 12 bases sitting between them. This CDR3 has 14 amino acids. Germline V CDR1 and CDR2: LNHDA, SQIVND (reference sequence). Incomplete CDR3 DNA: TGTGCCAGTTCAGGGGCGGGTGCCAAAAACATT. Its translation is CASSGAGAKNI. The complete CDR3 reads CASSGAGAKNIQYF.

Ten or more counts support this clone. The CDR3 extends 3 residues past the end of the read, so its final part is completed from the germline J gene. This chain links TRBV20-1 with TRBJ1-1; D is uncertain. With 3 bases removed from V and 4 bases from J, the gap between germline ends came to 9 bases. The CDR3 runs to 12 residues. The germline CDR1 and CDR2 sequences are DFQATT and SNEGSKA (reference sequence). The CDR3 loop reads CSARRGSTEAFF. The sequenced CDR3 bases are TGCAGTGCTAGGCGGGGTAGCACTGAA.

As regards this clone: The DNA ends 3 residues before the CDR3 does, and the rest of the CDR3 is filled in from the germline J gene. The chain combines TRBV7-3 with TRBJ2-2; D unresolved. The ends were cut back, 4 bases at V and 3 bases at J, with 3 bases in the middle. This CDR3 has 12 residues. Germline V gene data show CDR1 as SGHTA and CDR2 as FQGTGA. CDR3 sequence reads: CASSSYTGELFF. The CDR3 DNA, read in part, is TGTGCCAGCAGCTCCTACACCGGGGAG.